This passage covers 30 T cell receptor beta chains from one sample sequenced in a study of CD4 T cells in relation to SARS-CoV-2 and coronaviruses. CD4+ T cells from unexposed donors were obtained before the COVID-19 pandemic (2011-2018). Isolation of CD4+ T cells took place after nine to ten days in culture. Assay: immunoSEQ multiplex PCR; the TCRdb copy retains only in-frame clones and omits some. The sample yields approximately 20,000 clones, roughly three quarters seen once. No cognate antigen is known for these TCRs. The sample comprised CD4+ T cells from PBMCs, cultured in vitro. All receptors come from a human donor in good health.

The rearrangement links TRBV27 to TRBJ2-3; 8 bases match TRBD2. The junction had 7 bases not matched to a gene; V was cut back by 0 bases and J by 5 bases. This CDR3 is built from 16 residues. CDR1 and CDR2 from the germline V gene are MNHEY and SMNVEV (reference sequence). The CDR3 region is CASSLSPGGTGDTQYF. CDR3 DNA: TGTGCCAGCAGTTTATCCCCGGGAGGGACTGGAGATACGCAGTATTTT.

The DNA for the CDR3 is TGTGCCAGTAGTTTAGGGGGCACAGACACTGAAGCTTTCTTT. Translated, it gives CASSLGGTDTEAFF. V and J are TRBV19 and TRBJ1-1, with 7 bases fitting TRBD1. Germline trimming cut 5 bases from V and 3 bases from J; bases unmatched to any gene: 6. The CDR3 has 14 amino acids. Germline V gene data show CDR1 as LNHDA and CDR2 as SQIVND (reference sequence).

This clone showed up just once. This chain joins TRBV12-3 or TRBV12-4 and TRBJ2-7, with D perhaps given as TRBD1 or TRBD2 (5 bases each). CDR3 size: 13 residues. Trimming left V 3 bases short and J 3 bases short, with 9 bases between. The CDR3 bases are TGTGCCAGCAGTTTCCGGGACGGCTACGAGCAGTACTTC. Translating it yields CASSFRDGYEQYF.

This clone appeared a single time. The chain combines TRBV18 with TRBJ2-3; D ambiguous. V lost 1 base and J 0 bases, leaving 5 bases between the germline ends. CDR1 and CDR2 from the germline V gene are KGHSH and LQKENI. The CDR3 sequence is 14 residues long. CDR3 coding DNA: TGTGCCAGCTCACCACACAGAAGCACAGATACGCAGTATTTT. It yields the protein CASSPHRSTDTQYF.

The CDR3 DNA reads TGTGCCAGCAGTTTATCCACGAGGCGCGAGCAGTACTTC. Protein product: CASSLSTRREQYF. This chain connects TRBV12-3 or TRBV12-4 to TRBJ2-7, with no clear D. The CDR3 totals 13 residues. Trimming took 2 bases from V and 6 from J, leaving 11 bases between them.

This clone was counted a single time. V gene TRBV7-3 combines with J gene TRBJ2-3; D remains unclear. Between the trimmed V and J ends, which lost 1 base and 3 bases, there was a span of 11 bases. There are 15 residues in the CDR3. CDR1 SGHTA and CDR2 FQGTGA come from the germline V gene. CDR3 protein: CASSLKSLGTDTQYF. The DNA of the CDR3 is TGTGCCAGCAGCTTAAAGTCCCTAGGGACAGATACGCAGTATTTT.

The chain combines TRBV2 with TRBJ1-1; 7 positions match TRBD1. The CDR3 length is 14 residues. Per germline, CDR1 SNHLY and CDR2 FYNNEI. With 6 bases clipped from V and 4 bases from J, the junction kept 8 bases outside the gene matches. The CDR3 sequence is CASRSGGGGTEAFF. The CDR3 DNA sequence: TGTGCCAGCAGATCAGGGGGGGGAGGCACTGAAGCTTTCTTT.

The chain links TRBV5-4 to TRBJ2-7; D may be TRBD1 (6 bases). Germline V lookup: CDR1 SGHNT, CDR2 YYREEE (reference sequence). V lost 4 bases and J 5 bases, leaving 19 bases between the germline ends. This CDR3 is built from 15 residues. CDR3 sequence (DNA): TGTGCCAGCAGCATCCGGGACACCGCATCCCACGAGCAGTACTTC. Amino acids: CASSIRDTASHEQYF.

The chain has TRBV6-5 and TRBJ1-2, with D possibly matching TRBD1 (5 bases). CDR1 and CDR2 (germline): MNHEY, SVGAGI. The CDR3 spans 14 residues. The V gene lost 5 bases and the J gene lost 12 bases, with 22 bases spanning the gap. The CDR3, as DNA: TGTGCCAGCAGTCCCACCCCCAGGGAATCAGGTCACACCTTC. Protein product: CASSPTPRESGHTF.

The chain employs TRBV18 and TRBJ1-6, with TRBD1 identical over 9 bases. Germline V gene lookup returns CDR1 KGHSH and CDR2 LQKENI. The length of the CDR3 is 15 residues. V gave up 2 bases and J gave up 10 bases; unmatched junction bases: 6. This chain's CDR3 is CASSPEQGAESPLHF. DNA of the CDR3: TGTGCCAGCTCACCAGAACAGGGGGCGGAATCACCCCTCCACTTT.

The genes are TRBV6-5 and TRBJ2-1, with 9 positions matching TRBD2. V lost 10 bases, J lost 4 bases, and 5 bases stayed unmatched. CDR1 is MNHEY and CDR2 is SVGAGI in the germline V gene. This CDR3 has 13 amino acids. CDR3 amino acids: CATTRGGYNEQFF. The CDR3 DNA reads TGTGCCACCACGCGGGGGGGATACAATGAGCAGTTCTTC.

This clone was recorded only once. The chain combines TRBV24-1 with TRBJ1-4, with TRBD1 identical over 8 bases. Germline V gene data show CDR1 as KGHDR and CDR2 as SFDVKD. Germline trimming cut 4 bases from V and 4 bases from J; bases unmatched to any gene: 4. The CDR3 sequence is 15 residues long. CDR3 protein: CATSDPGQGNEKLFF. The CDR3 DNA is TGTGCCACCAGTGACCCTGGACAGGGTAATGAAAAACTGTTTTTT.

V usage is TRBV19 and J usage is TRBJ1-5, with D maybe TRBD1 (5 bases). Looked up from germline, CDR1 is LNHDA and CDR2 is SQIVND (reference sequence). V lost 6 bases, J lost 0 bases, and 12 bases lay in between. The CDR3 has 15 amino acids. The CDR3 region has the DNA TGTGCCAGTAGGGACACGCCTTATAGCAATCAGCCCCAGCATTTT. This codes for CASRDTPYSNQPQHF.

The chain carries TRBV3-1 (or the pseudogene TRBV3-2) and TRBJ2-7; TRBD2 is a possible D gene (6 bases). Germline V lookup: CDR1 LGHDT, CDR2 YNNKEL (reference sequence). The CDR3 is 13 residues long. Trimming cost V 4 bases and J 7 bases, with 14 bases left between them. DNA of the CDR3: TGTGCCAGCAGCCCTTCTGGGGAGGTAGAGCAGTACTTC. This translates into CASSPSGEVEQYF.

This clone was seen only a few times. This rearrangement joins TRBV2 to TRBJ1-1; 8 bases are a match to TRBD1. This CDR3 contains 11 residues. The trim removed 6 bases at V and 8 bases at J, leaving 2 bases unmatched. Germline V gene data show CDR1 as SNHLY and CDR2 as FYNNEI. The CDR3 DNA reads TGTGCCAGCAGCGGGGACAGGGAAGCTTTCTTT. Translating gives CASSGDREAFF.

This sequence joins TRBV3-1 (or the pseudogene TRBV3-2) and TRBJ2-7; D uncertain. Trimming removed 2 bases from V and 1 base from J, with 6 bases in between. The CDR3 is 13 residues long. Germline-derived CDR1 and CDR2 are LGHDT and YNNKEL (reference sequence). In DNA, the CDR3 is TGTGCCAGCAGCCAACTGGGGTCCTACGAGCAGTACTTC. This sequence encodes CASSQLGSYEQYF.

V and J are TRBV6-5 and TRBJ2-7, with 9 positions matching TRBD1. V lost 5 bases to trimming and J lost 3 bases; unmatched junction nucleotides: 5. The CDR3 is made up of 14 amino acids. CDR1 and CDR2 (germline): MNHEY, SVGAGI. CDR3 protein: CASSRQGVSYEQYF. CDR3 nucleotides: TGTGCCAGCAGTCGACAGGGGGTAAGCTACGAGCAGTACTTC.

This clone counts as medium-sized. The chain joins TRBV4-2 to TRBJ2-4; no clear D. This CDR3 is built from 15 residues. The ends were cut back, 1 base at V and 9 bases at J, with 16 bases in the middle. Germline V gene lookup returns CDR1 LGHNA and CDR2 YNFKEQ. CDR3 sequence: CASSQGLEATSIQYF. The CDR3 DNA is TGTGCCAGCAGCCAAGGACTTGAGGCTACGTCCATTCAGTACTTC.

CDR3 amino acids: CASSLGQGSEKLFF. The CDR3 nucleotides are TGTGCCAGCAGCTTGGGTCAGGGAAGCGAAAAACTGTTTTTT. This sequence joins TRBV5-4 and TRBJ1-4; D may be TRBD1 (5 bases). Germline CDR1 is SGHNT and CDR2 is YYREEE (reference sequence). There are 14 residues in the CDR3. V lost 0 bases and J lost 8, with 11 bases in between.

This chain connects TRBV10-3 to TRBJ2-3, with 12 bases identical to TRBD1. The J segment lost 5 bases and the V segment lost 6 bases, leaving 9 bases of the junction unmatched. The CDR3 contains 16 residues. Germline V gene data show CDR1 as ENHRY and CDR2 as SYGVKD. The CDR3 bases are TGTGCCATCAGAGACCGGGACAGGGGGCAACAAGATACGCAGTATTTT. This sequence encodes CAIRDRDRGQQDTQYF.

This clone was detected only a few times. The chain joins TRBV7-9 to TRBJ1-1; D is undetermined. The CDR3 sequence is 15 residues long. Trimming removed 1 base at V and 0 bases at J, with 9 bases between. In germline, CDR1 is SEHNR, CDR2 FQNEAQ (reference sequence). CDR3: CASSLDASMNTEAFF. CDR3 sequence (DNA): TGTGCCAGCAGCTTAGATGCCAGCATGAACACTGAAGCTTTCTTT.

The CDR3 loop reads CASGLVRDGQTSNQPQHF. In nucleotides, the CDR3 is TGTGCTAGTGGTTTGGTAAGGGATGGGCAGACCAGCAATCAGCCCCAGCATTTT. The chain couples TRBV12-5 to TRBJ1-5; D gene unclear. V lost 0 bases, J lost 1 base, and 16 bases lay in between. The CDR3 covers 18 residues. Germline CDR1 is LGHNT and CDR2 is FRNRAP. Filled out from reference TRBV12-5 and TRBJ1-5, the complete variable domain reads DARVTQTPRHKVTEMGQEVTMRCQPILGHNTVFWYRQTMMQGLELLAYFRNRAPLDDSGMPKDRFSAEMPDATLATLKIQPSEPRDSAVYFCASGLVRDGQTSNQPQHFGDGTRLSIL.

The V and J genes are TRBV25-1 and TRBJ2-2; D is perhaps TRBD2 (6 bases). Trimming took 3 bases from V and 1 from J, leaving 15 bases between them. The CDR3 runs to 17 residues. The germline V gene encodes CDR1 MGHDK and CDR2 SYGVNS. The CDR3 bases are TGTGCCAGCAGTGAGACAGCCGGGACTTTGAACACCGGGGAGCTGTTTTTT. This encodes CASSETAGTLNTGELFF.

The chain uses TRBV2 and TRBJ2-7; 7 nucleotides match TRBD2. The CDR3 is 11 residues long. The junction had 1 base not matched to a gene; V was cut back by 5 bases and J by 6 bases. CDR1 is SNHLY, CDR2 FYNNEI, per germline. CDR3 in DNA: TGTGCCAGCAGTCCTAGCGGCGAGCAGTACTTC. It codes for CASSPSGEQYF.

V usage is TRBV5-8 and J usage is TRBJ1-2, with TRBD1 matching over 9 bases. This CDR3 spans 16 amino acids. V lost 1 base and J lost 4; bases outside the gene matches: 8. Germline loops: CDR1 SGHTS, CDR2 YDEGEE. The CDR3 sequence is CASSLPGTGQPYGYTF. The CDR3 DNA is TGTGCCAGCAGCTTGCCCGGGACAGGGCAACCCTATGGCTACACCTTC.

V is TRBV30 and J is TRBJ2-7, with 10 bases fitting TRBD1. Germline CDR1 GTSNPN, CDR2 SVGIG (reference sequence). The CDR3 is made up of 15 amino acids. Unmatched junction bases numbered 6, after V lost 4 bases and J lost 0 bases. The CDR3 DNA is TGTGCCTGGAAGGGCGGGACAGGGGACTCCTACGAGCAGTACTTC. Its protein is CAWKGGTGDSYEQYF. Full variable domain (remainder filled in from reference TRBV30 and TRBJ2-7): SQTIHQWPATLVQPVGSPLSLECTVEGTSNPNLYWYRQAAGRGLQLLFYSVGIGQISSEVPQNLSASRPQDRQFILSSKKLLLSDSGFYLCAWKGGTGDSYEQYFGPGTRLTVT.

In its sample, this clone was seen a few times. The chain employs TRBV25-1 and TRBJ1-2, with TRBD1 matching over 12 bases. Germline trimming cut 2 bases from V and 4 bases from J; bases unmatched to any gene: 5. The length of the CDR3 is 16 residues. CDR1 MGHDK and CDR2 SYGVNS come from the germline V gene. In DNA, the CDR3 is TGTGCCAGCAGTGAAGGCGGGACAGGGGGCCCCTATGGCTACACCTTC. Translating gives CASSEGGTGGPYGYTF.

This rearrangement joins TRBV24-1 to TRBJ2-2; TRBD2 agrees at 16 bases. Trimming removed 9 bases from V and 6 bases from J; junction bases left unmatched: 9. This CDR3 comprises 17 residues. Germline V gene lookup returns CDR1 KGHDR and CDR2 SFDVKD. The chain's CDR3 is CATAGTSGRVGAGELFF. CDR3 bases: TGTGCCACCGCCGGGACTAGCGGGAGGGTCGGGGCCGGGGAGCTGTTTTTT.

The rearrangement links TRBV18 to TRBJ2-7, with 10 bases identical to TRBD2. Germline V gives CDR1 KGHSH, CDR2 LQKENI. CDR3 length equals 16 residues. V lost 0 bases to trimming and J lost 6 bases; unmatched junction nucleotides: 8. CDR3 region: CASSPPLLAGVGEQYF. CDR3 nucleotide sequence: TGTGCCAGCTCACCACCTCTCCTAGCGGGAGTGGGCGAGCAGTACTTC.

The rearrangement joins TRBV27 to TRBJ2-6; TRBD2 agrees at 12 bases. CDR1 is MNHEY, CDR2 SMNVEV, per germline (reference sequence). This CDR3 is built from 18 residues. Trimming removed 5 bases from V and 0 bases from J; junction bases left unmatched: 5. The CDR3, as DNA: TGTGCCAGCAGTCCGGGACTAGCGGGCCGCTCTGGGGCCAACGTCCTGACTTTC. Residues: CASSPGLAGRSGANVLTF.